The 25 T cell receptor beta chains below were found in one sample sequenced in a study of blood T cells in healthy people across ages. Primers used in a second PCR of roughly 6 to 11 cycles were a sample-barcoded 5' primer and a J-beta primer mix. TCRdb reanalysed the 5' RACE reads using MiXCR and keeps one entry per CDR3 protein. Here the sample spans fewer than 2 million distinct CDR3 sequences, roughly 43% being singletons. Material for sequencing was blood. Every receptor here comes from a human donor in good health.

The genes are TRBV5-4 and TRBJ2-3, with a weak D call TRBD2 (6 bases). Trimming removed 4 bases at V and 0 bases at J, with 12 bases between. CDR1 is SGHNT, CDR2 YYREEE, per germline (reference sequence). The CDR3 length is 15 residues. This CDR3 reads CASSHRGSSTDTQYF. The CDR3 DNA is TGTGCCAGCAGCCACCGGGGGAGTAGCACAGATACGCAGTATTTT.

This rearrangement joins TRBV28 to TRBJ2-3, with 8 bases lining up with TRBD2. Germline V CDR1 and CDR2: MDHEN, SYDVKM. The CDR3 contains 15 residues. The trim removed 6 bases at V and 4 bases at J, leaving 9 bases unmatched. The CDR3 DNA reads as TGTGCCAGCAGACCTCCGGGGGGGGCGGCAGATACGCAGTATTTT. Translation gives CASRPPGGAADTQYF.

This clonotype has just a few counts. This chain links TRBV5-5 with TRBJ1-2; 8 nucleotides agree with TRBD1. In germline, CDR1 is SGHKS, CDR2 YYEKEE (reference sequence). J gave up 4 bases and V 4 bases, and 9 bases lay outside the gene matches. CDR3 size: 15 residues. The CDR3 sequence: CASSLRQDRVYGYTF. CDR3 in DNA: TGTGCCAGCAGCCTACGCCAGGACAGGGTCTATGGCTACACCTTC.

This clonotype appeared a few times. The rearrangement joins TRBV7-9 to TRBJ2-3; D may be TRBD2 (6 bases). The CDR3 totals 18 residues. The germline V gene encodes CDR1 SEHNR and CDR2 FQNEAQ (reference sequence). The V end was cut by 4 bases, the J end by 6 bases, with 26 bases between. The CDR3 here is CASSSAEHMGTFFDTQYF. CDR3 in DNA: TGTGCCAGCAGCTCCGCGGAACATATGGGGACTTTTTTTGATACGCAGTATTTT. Combining the CDR3 with reference TRBV7-9 and TRBJ2-3 gives the whole variable domain DTGVSQNPRHKITKRGQNVTFRCDPISEHNRLYWYRQTLGQGPEFLTYFQNEAQLEKSRLLSDRFSAERPKGSFSTLEIQRTEQGDSAMYLCASSSAEHMGTFFDTQYFGPGTRLTVL.

The rearrangement uses TRBV28 and TRBJ1-5; weak D call: TRBD1 (6 bases). The CDR3 extends over 17 amino acids. The germline V and J ends were trimmed by 3 bases and 1 base, with 16 bases remaining between them. Germline CDR1 MDHEN, CDR2 SYDVKM. The DNA of the CDR3 is TGTGCCAGCAGTTTCCGACCCGGGGGGCTAAGCAATCAGCCCCAGCATTTT. As protein: CASSFRPGGLSNQPQHF.

This chain uses TRBV2 with TRBJ2-1; possibly TRBD2 for D (6 bases). Germline V lookup: CDR1 SNHLY, CDR2 FYNNEI. V was pared by 7 bases and J by 0 bases, with 22 bases between. The CDR3 has 18 amino acids. The CDR3 nucleotides read TGTGCCAGCATTGACCGGGACTCGGCCCCGGGCTCCTACAATGAGCAGTTCTTC. Protein product: CASIDRDSAPGSYNEQFF.

The genes are TRBV28 and TRBJ1-3; 9 nucleotides match TRBD1. The germline V gene encodes CDR1 MDHEN and CDR2 SYDVKM. This CDR3 region has 19 residues. V lost 2 bases and J lost 2; bases outside the gene matches: 13. The CDR3: CASSLVPGQGSSTGNTIYF. CDR3 DNA: TGTGCCAGCAGTTTAGTCCCGGGACAGGGTTCGTCTACTGGAAACACCATATATTTT. The variable domain in full, with the rest retrieved from reference TRBV28 and TRBJ1-3, is DVKVTQSSRYLVKRTGEKVFLECVQDMDHENMFWYRQDPGLGLRLIYFSYDVKMKEKGDIPEGYSVSREKKERFSLILESASTNQTSMYLCASSLVPGQGSSTGNTIYFGEGSWLTVV.

The table lists this clonotype with a few counts. J is TRBJ2-7 and V is TRBV7-2, with TRBD1 matching over 9 bases. The trim removed 5 bases at V and 0 bases at J, leaving 20 bases unmatched. The CDR3 contains 20 residues. Germline CDR1 reads SGHTA; CDR2 reads FQGNSA. The CDR3 region is CASSQVRGTGRPVNSYEQYF. The DNA of the CDR3 is TGTGCCAGCAGCCAAGTCCGAGGGACAGGGAGACCAGTTAACTCCTACGAGCAGTACTTC.

In this sample, this clonotype turned up a few times. The gene calls are TRBV7-2 and TRBJ2-7, with D perhaps TRBD2 (6 bases). Germline CDR1 reads SGHTA; CDR2 reads FQGNSA. Trimming shortened V by 5 bases and J by 2 bases, and 13 bases separated the two germline ends. This CDR3 is 14 amino acids long. The DNA for the CDR3 is TGTGCCAGCAGCGATGGGAGGAGTCCCTACGAGCAGTACTTC. Translating gives CASSDGRSPYEQYF.

This rearrangement joins TRBV7-2 to TRBJ1-5, with D perhaps matching TRBD1 (6 bases). Trimming cost V 3 bases and J 4 bases, with 13 bases left between them. Germline loops: CDR1 SGHTA, CDR2 FQGNSA. This CDR3 has 15 amino acids. The CDR3 DNA follows: TGTGCCAGCAGCTTCGTGGACAGCTTTAATCAGCCCCAGCATTTT. It translates to CASSFVDSFNQPQHF.

This clonotype showed up just a few times. The chain carries TRBV7-6 and TRBJ2-1; 12 nucleotides match TRBD2. Germline V gene sequence: CDR1 SGHVS, CDR2 FNYEAQ. V was pared by 4 bases and J by 5 bases, with 6 bases of the junction left unmatched. CDR3 length: 16 residues. The CDR3: CASSSPTSGGDNEQFF. As DNA, the CDR3 is TGTGCCAGCAGCTCACCGACTAGCGGGGGTGACAATGAGCAGTTCTTC. Full variable domain (outside the CDR3, taken from reference TRBV7-6 and TRBJ2-1): GAGVSQSPRYKVTKRGQDVALRCDPISGHVSLYWYRQALGQGPEFLTYFNYEAQQDKSGLPNDRFSAERPEGSISTLTIQRTEQRDSAMYRCASSSPTSGGDNEQFFGPGTRLTVL.

The chain joins TRBV2 to TRBJ1-5; D perhaps matches TRBD1 (5 bases). The germline gives CDR1 SNHLY, CDR2 FYNNEI. There are 16 residues in the CDR3. Deletions cut 2 bases from V and 4 bases from J, with 15 bases between. The CDR3 sequence: CASSEWGGDGNQPQHF. The CDR3, as DNA: TGTGCCAGCAGTGAATGGGGGGGGGACGGAAATCAGCCCCAGCATTTT.

The CDR3: CASSYPGTSGLSSYNEQFF. Here the CDR3 DNA reads TGTGCCAGCAGTTACCCCGGGACTAGCGGGTTAAGCTCCTACAATGAGCAGTTCTTC. The chain recombines TRBV6-2 or TRBV6-3 with TRBJ2-1; 12 bases are shared with TRBD2. CDR3 length: 19 amino acids. Looked up from germline, CDR1 is MNHEY and CDR2 is SVGEGT. V gave up 2 bases and J gave up 0 bases; unmatched junction bases: 8.

This clonotype appeared a few times. The J gene is TRBJ2-1, the V gene TRBV20-1; D is ambiguous. The CDR3 spans 12 residues. V was cut by 3 bases and J by 4 bases, with 7 bases left in between. Germline lookup yields CDR1 DFQATT and CDR2 SNEGSKA (reference sequence). The CDR3 nucleotides read TGCAGTGCTAGTACCGGATACAATGAGCAGTTCTTC. It is translated as CSASTGYNEQFF.

The V and J genes are TRBV29-1 and TRBJ2-3; D is unresolved. CDR3 length: 13 residues. Trimming took off 0 bases at V and 10 bases at J, with 14 bases between the two ends. The germline V gene has CDR1 SQVTM and CDR2 ANQGSEA. This chain's CDR3 is CSVEDKALVAQYF. The DNA for the CDR3 is TGCAGCGTTGAAGATAAGGCACTGGTTGCGCAGTATTTT.

This clonotype has more than one count but fewer than ten. This chain links TRBV13 with TRBJ1-2; perhaps TRBD1 as D (5 bases). Germline V gives CDR1 PRHDT, CDR2 FYEKMQ (reference sequence). The V gene lost 0 bases and the J gene lost 8 bases, with 13 bases spanning the gap. This CDR3 has 14 residues. The CDR3 DNA sequence: TGTGCCAGCAGCTTAGGCCTAACCCCAGGGGGCTACACCTTC. Translated, it gives CASSLGLTPGGYTF.

The chain couples TRBV20-1 to TRBJ2-3, with D possibly TRBD1 on 6 matching bases. Germline values: CDR1 DFQATT, CDR2 SNEGSKA (reference sequence). The CDR3 loop spans 15 amino acids. The V end lost 5 bases, the J end lost 2 bases, and 17 bases lay between the germline ends. For the CDR3, the DNA is TGCAGTGCTGGTCTTGGGGGCGGATCCACAGATACGCAGTATTTT. Translation gives CSAGLGGGSTDTQYF.

The chain links TRBV24-1 to TRBJ2-1; 8 bases align to TRBD1. V shed 2 bases and J 3 bases; nucleotides not matched to a gene: 8. CDR1 KGHDR and CDR2 SFDVKD come from the germline V gene. The CDR3 extends over 17 amino acids. As DNA, the CDR3 is TGTGCCACCAGTGATTCGGTTTTAGGACAGGGCTACAATGAGCAGTTCTTC. This sequence encodes CATSDSVLGQGYNEQFF.

The chain recombines TRBV14 with TRBJ2-3; D is unresolved. CDR1 SGHDN and CDR2 FVKESK come from the germline V gene. V was cut by 4 bases and J by 6 bases, with 14 bases left in between. This CDR3 has 14 amino acids. The CDR3 spells CASSPSFSPDTQYF. The CDR3 DNA is TGTGCCAGCAGCCCCAGTTTTTCTCCGGATACGCAGTATTTT.

The genes are TRBV15 and TRBJ2-3; D is unresolved. The length of the CDR3 is 13 residues. Trimming removed 0 bases at V and 9 bases at J, with 10 bases between. Germline CDR1 LNHNV, CDR2 YYDKDF (reference sequence). The CDR3 loop reads CATSRDQAGTQYF. The CDR3 DNA reads TGTGCCACCAGCAGAGACCAGGCAGGAACGCAGTATTTT.

For the CDR3, the DNA is TGTGCCAGCAGTGAATGGGTCCACGGTGAGGTCGACAATGAGCAGTTCTTC. It translates to CASSEWVHGEVDNEQFF. V and J are TRBV6-1 and TRBJ2-1; no definite D call. The CDR3 totals 17 residues. V dropped 2 bases and J dropped 5 bases, with 19 bases sitting between them. Germline CDR1 and CDR2: MNHNS and SASEGT.

This clonotype was counted a few times. One end of the junction is discordant with germline, which a read error may explain. V gene TRBV24-1 combines with J gene TRBJ2-1, with 8 bases fitting TRBD2. This CDR3 is built from 15 residues. Germline V gene sequence: CDR1 KGHDR, CDR2 SFDVKD. In DNA form, the CDR3 reads TGTACCACCAGTGATTTAGCGGGGAATGGCAATGAGCAGTTCTTC. Residues: CTTSDLAGNGNEQFF.

This clonotype showed up just a few times. The chain joins TRBV9 to TRBJ2-3, with 15 bases lining up with TRBD2. CDR1 and CDR2 (germline): SGDLS, YYNGEE. CDR3 length equals 17 residues. V shed 4 bases and J 2 bases; nucleotides not matched to a gene: 5. DNA for the CDR3: TGTGCCAGCAGCTCCGGGACTAGCGGGGGGATCACAGATACGCAGTATTTT. This translates into CASSSGTSGGITDTQYF.

In its sample, this clonotype was seen a few times. The chain recombines TRBV20-1 with TRBJ2-7; perhaps TRBD2 as D (5 bases). The CDR3 extends over 15 amino acids. V was trimmed by 2 bases and J by 5 bases, leaving 19 bases between them. Looked up from germline, CDR1 is DFQATT and CDR2 is SNEGSKA (reference sequence). The CDR3 bases are TGCAGTGCTAGAACCCCTGGCAGTCGGGGAAACGAGCAGTACTTC. This encodes CSARTPGSRGNEQYF.

Only a few counts were recorded for this clonotype. The chain links TRBV6-5 to TRBJ2-7; 7 nucleotides match TRBD2. V gave up 0 bases and J gave up 4 bases; unmatched junction bases: 12. This CDR3 spans 17 amino acids. Germline assignment: CDR1 MNHEY and CDR2 SVGAGI. CDR3 nucleotide sequence: TGTGCCAGCAGTTACTCGGACACGTCCGGGGGGAAGTACGAGCAGTACTTC. It translates to CASSYSDTSGGKYEQYF.